These 8 T cell receptor beta chains were sequenced from one sample in a study of blood T cells in healthy people across ages. With a J-beta primer mix and a sample-barcoded 5' primer, a second PCR ran about 7 to 12 cycles. TCRdb re-derived calls from the 5' RACE reads in MiXCR, one entry per CDR3 protein. The profile covers fewer than 2,000,000 distinct CDR3 sequences, with more than 35% appearing a single time and 23% taken by the ten largest. The material sequenced was blood. The source of these receptors is a human donor in good health.

As regards this clonotype: This may stem from a read error, because a much larger clone lies one nucleotide away. The genes are TRBV24-1 and TRBJ2-3, with no clear D. Trimming took 6 bases from V and 3 from J, leaving 6 bases between them. This CDR3 region has 12 residues. Germline CDR1 reads KGHDR; CDR2 reads SFDVKD. CDR3 residues: CATSIRTDTQYF. For the CDR3, the DNA is TGTGCCACCAGTATCAGGACAGATACGCAGTATTTT.

The rearrangement links TRBV29-1 to TRBJ2-7; D might be TRBD2 (6 bases). V lost 7 bases and J 9 bases, leaving 19 bases between the germline ends. Looked up from germline, CDR1 is SQVTM and CDR2 is ANQGSEA. The CDR3 covers 12 residues. The CDR3 loop is CSADWGGDGQYF. As DNA, the CDR3 is TGCAGCGCAGACTGGGGAGGTGATGGGCAGTACTTC.

This clonotype was seen only a few times. The rearrangement links TRBV7-9 to TRBJ1-5; D gene uncertain. There are 16 residues in the CDR3. The V end was cut by 1 base, the J end by 4 bases, with 14 bases between. Germline V CDR1 and CDR2: SEHNR, FQNEAQ (reference sequence). The CDR3 spells CASSLVTGYANQPQHF. The CDR3 coding sequence is TGTGCCAGCAGCTTAGTAACCGGGTATGCAAATCAGCCCCAGCATTTT.

This chain connects TRBV20-1 to TRBJ2-1; tentative D call: TRBD1 (6 bases). The assigned J gene may be wrong: the sequence end matches TRBJ2-7 better. CDR3 size: 15 residues. Germline CDR1 reads DFQATT; CDR2 reads SNEGSKA (reference sequence). The CDR3 sequence: CSARDLERGDNEQYF. The CDR3 DNA is TGCAGTGCTAGAGATCTTGAGCGAGGGGACAATGAGCAGTACTTC.

This clonotype was observed many times. The chain carries TRBV29-1 and TRBJ2-5; no clear D. Trimming took off 5 bases at V and 4 bases at J, with 8 bases between the two ends. Germline-derived CDR1 and CDR2 are SQVTM and ANQGSEA. The CDR3 has 11 residues. The CDR3: CSVIITETQYF. Here the CDR3 DNA reads TGCAGCGTTATAATCACAGAGACCCAGTACTTC.

V and J are TRBV6-5 and TRBJ1-1; maybe TRBD1 (5 bases). The CDR3 is made up of 12 amino acids. CDR1 MNHEY and CDR2 SVGAGI come from the germline V gene. Deletions cut 4 bases from V and 8 bases from J, with 11 bases between. The chain's CDR3 is CASSFSGYEAFF. The CDR3 DNA reads as TGTGCCAGCAGTTTCTCAGGGTACGAAGCTTTCTTT.

CDR3 DNA sequence: TGCGCCAGCAGCCAAGCGGGGACAGGGTCTGCTGAAGCTTTCTTT. It yields the protein CASSQAGTGSAEAFF. The chain links TRBV4-3 to TRBJ1-1, with TRBD1 matching 9 bases. J lost 6 bases, V lost 1 base, and 6 bases had no gene match. The CDR3 is made up of 15 amino acids. Germline CDR1 and CDR2: LGHNA and YSLEER.

The sample holds a few counts of this clonotype. The chain links TRBV18 to TRBJ2-3; D remains ambiguous. Germline V CDR1 and CDR2: KGHSH, LQKENI. CDR3 length equals 15 residues. The V and J ends lost 5 bases and 2 bases respectively, with 14 bases between them. DNA for the CDR3: TGTGCCAGCTCAGCCATCAAGGGTCCCACAGATACGCAGTATTTT. This gives the protein CASSAIKGPTDTQYF.